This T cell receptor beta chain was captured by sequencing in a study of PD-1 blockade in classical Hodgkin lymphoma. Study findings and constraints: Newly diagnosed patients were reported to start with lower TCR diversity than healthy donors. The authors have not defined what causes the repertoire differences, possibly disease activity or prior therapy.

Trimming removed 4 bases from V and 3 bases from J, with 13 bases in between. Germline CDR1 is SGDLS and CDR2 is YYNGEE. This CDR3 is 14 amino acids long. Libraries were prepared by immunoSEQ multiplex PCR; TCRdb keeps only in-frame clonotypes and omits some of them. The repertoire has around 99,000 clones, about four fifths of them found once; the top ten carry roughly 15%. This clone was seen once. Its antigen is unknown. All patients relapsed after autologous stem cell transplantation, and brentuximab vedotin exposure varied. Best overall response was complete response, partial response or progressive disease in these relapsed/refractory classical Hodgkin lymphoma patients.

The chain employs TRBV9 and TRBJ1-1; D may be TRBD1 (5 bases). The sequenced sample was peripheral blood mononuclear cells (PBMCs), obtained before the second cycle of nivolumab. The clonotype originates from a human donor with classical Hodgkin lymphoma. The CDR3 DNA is TGTGCCAGCAGCCCGCGGGGCCGGGACACTGAAGCTTTCTTT. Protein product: CASSPRGRDTEAFF.